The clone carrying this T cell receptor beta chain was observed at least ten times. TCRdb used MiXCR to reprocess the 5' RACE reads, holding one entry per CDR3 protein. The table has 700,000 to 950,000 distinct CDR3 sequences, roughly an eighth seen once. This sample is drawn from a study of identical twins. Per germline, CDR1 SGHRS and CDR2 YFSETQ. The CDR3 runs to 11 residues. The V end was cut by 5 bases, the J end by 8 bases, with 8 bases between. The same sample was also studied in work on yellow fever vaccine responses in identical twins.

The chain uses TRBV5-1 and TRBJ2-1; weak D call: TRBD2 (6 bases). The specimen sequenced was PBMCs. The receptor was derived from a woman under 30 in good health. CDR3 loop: CASRGGDEQFF. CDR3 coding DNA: TGCGCCAGCAGGGGAGGAGATGAGCAGTTCTTC. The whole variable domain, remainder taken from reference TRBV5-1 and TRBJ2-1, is KAGVTQTPRYLIKTRGQQVTLSCSPISGHRSVSWYQQTPGQGLQFLFEYFSETQRNKGNFPGRFSGRQFSNSRSEMNVSTLELGDSALYLCASRGGDEQFFGPGTRLTVL.